A selection of T cell receptor beta chains follows, all from one sample in a study of blood T cell repertoires in COVID-19. Data came from immunoSEQ multiplex PCR; TCRdb stores just in-frame clones and leaves some out. This sample carries about 110,000 clones, just over 70% of them seen once, and the ten largest clones take more than 0.65%. Sequenced: peripheral blood. These receptors all come from a human donor with acute or convalescent COVID-19. The donor label of this sample is uncertain. Both conserved end residues are part of each CDR3. A D gene is named only where the DNA matches it firmly. Clone size appears in some rows only: once, few, many, or a class for an expanded clone.

>.|TRBD1|TRBV5-1|TRBJ2-3
CASSSGQGQDTQYF
TGCGCCAGCAGCTCAGGACAGGGGCAGGATACGCAGTATTTT
>.|.|TRBV19|TRBJ1-6
CASKIGINSPLHF
TGTGCCAGTAAGATCGGGATCAATTCACCCCTCCACTTT
>.|.|TRBV5-1|TRBJ1-1
CASSQGAGANTEAFF
TGCGCCAGCAGCCAAGGGGCGGGGGCGAACACTGAAGCTTTCTTT
>.|TRBD2|TRBV5-5|TRBJ2-3
CASSLSRAGALGDTQYF
TGTGCCAGCAGCTTGTCACGAGCGGGGGCCCTCGGTGATACGCAGTATTTT
>.|TRBD1|TRBV29-1|TRBJ1-3
CSVLTGKDTIYF
TGCAGCGTTCTGACAGGGAAGGACACCATATATTTT
>.|TRBD2|TRBV3-1/TRBV3-2|TRBJ2-1
CASSQGPSRLAANEQFF
TGTGCCAGCAGCCAAGGCCCCTCAAGACTAGCGGCTAATGAGCAGTTCTTC
>few|TRBD2|TRBV2|TRBJ2-5
CASSPLLAGQETQYF
TGTGCCAGCAGTCCTCTACTAGCGGGACAAGAGACCCAGTACTTC
>.|.|TRBV11-3|TRBJ2-3
CASSLAGTDTQYF
TGTGCCAGCAGCTTGGCGGGAACAGATACGCAGTATTTT
>few|.|TRBV9|TRBJ1-6
CASSPHAGNSPLHF
TGTGCCAGCAGCCCCCATGCGGGGAATTCACCCCTCCACTTT
>.|TRBD2|TRBV6-2/TRBV6-3|TRBJ2-1
CASSWTSSYNEQFF
TGTGCCAGCAGTTGGACTAGCTCCTACAATGAGCAGTTCTTC
>.|.|TRBV7-9|TRBJ2-3
CASSLEVFGRGMGGTQYF
TGTGCCAGCAGCTTAGAAGTATTCGGCAGGGGGATGGGGGGTACGCAGTATTTT
>few|.|TRBV20-1|TRBJ2-1
CSASSLAVSYNEQFF
TGCAGTGCTAGTTCCTTGGCGGTTTCCTACAATGAGCAGTTCTTC
>.|TRBD1|TRBV5-1|TRBJ1-6
CASSPRDRVGSPLHF
TGCGCCAGCAGCCCCCGGGACAGGGTGGGTTCACCCCTCCACTTT
>.|.|TRBV27|TRBJ2-2
CASSLNRERIRELFF
TGTGCCAGCAGCCTAAACAGGGAGCGAATCAGGGAGCTGTTTTTT
>few|.|TRBV5-1|TRBJ1-1
CASSKGQNTEAFF
TGCGCCAGCAGCAAAGGACAGAACACTGAAGCTTTCTTT
>few|.|TRBV30|TRBJ1-2
CAWSSDGRRYYGYTF
TGTGCCTGGAGTTCCGACGGAAGGAGATACTATGGCTACACCTTC
>few|.|TRBV6-2/TRBV6-3|TRBJ1-5
CASSQTGSQHF
TGTGCCAGCAGCCAAACAGGGTCCCAGCATTTT
>.|.|TRBV20-1|TRBJ1-2
CSASHPGISGYTF
TGCAGTGCTAGTCATCCGGGGATCAGTGGCTACACCTTC
>.|.|TRBV4-1|TRBJ1-3
CASSQGKGGWGYGNTIYF
TGCGCCAGCAGCCAAGGAAAGGGGGGGTGGGGTTATGGAAACACCATATATTTT
>.|TRBD1|TRBV30|TRBJ1-2
CAWSSDRGWGGYTF
TGTGCCTGGAGTTCCGACAGGGGTTGGGGCGGCTACACCTTC
>once|.|TRBV24-1|TRBJ1-5
CATGEGNQPQHF
TGTGCCACAGGGGAGGGCAATCAGCCCCAGCATTTT
>.|TRBD1|TRBV18|TRBJ2-7
CASSRDRVEQYF
TGTGCCAGCTCTCGGGACAGGGTCGAGCAGTACTTC
>few|.|TRBV6-1|TRBJ1-2
CASSESQRAYGYTF
TGTGCCAGCAGTGAAAGCCAGAGGGCGTATGGCTACACCTTC
>many|TRBD1|TRBV5-1|TRBJ1-6
CASRTWTGPYNSPLHF
TGCGCCAGCAGAACCTGGACAGGGCCCTATAATTCACCCCTCCACTTT
>.|.|TRBV5-1|TRBJ2-7
CASKRGDGNYEQYF
TGCGCCAGCAAGCGCGGGGACGGAAACTACGAGCAGTACTTC
>.|TRBD1|TRBV4-1|TRBJ1-3
CASSPGQYSGNTIYF
TGCGCCAGCAGCCCGGGACAGTACTCTGGAAACACCATATATTTT
>.|.|TRBV29-1|TRBJ1-1
CSVEGAGRRNTEAFF
TGCAGCGTTGAAGGGGCGGGCAGAAGGAACACTGAAGCTTTCTTT
>.|.|TRBV19|TRBJ1-1
CASSLGEGKAAFF
TGTGCCAGTAGCCTCGGAGAGGGAAAGGCAGCTTTCTTT
>few|.|TRBV29-1|TRBJ1-2
CSVEAENYGYTF
TGCAGCGTTGAAGCAGAAAACTATGGCTACACCTTC
>.|TRBD1|TRBV5-1|TRBJ1-6
CASSRDRGTAPLHF
TGCGCCAGCAGCCGGGACAGGGGGACGGCACCCCTCCACTTT
>many|.|TRBV15|TRBJ2-1
CATSSRLGHNEQFF
TGTGCCACCAGCTCCCGACTAGGACACAATGAGCAGTTCTTC
>few|.|TRBV2|TRBJ2-2
CASRENPNTGELFF
TGTGCCAGCAGGGAGAACCCGAACACCGGGGAGCTGTTTTTT
>many|.|TRBV5-5|TRBJ2-1
CASSPVGSSTEQFF
TGTGCCAGCAGCCCCGTCGGTAGTTCAACCGAGCAGTTCTTC
>.|.|TRBV3-1/TRBV3-2|TRBJ1-4
CASSQDRTHNEKLFF
TGTGCCAGCAGCCAAGATCGCACTCACAATGAAAAACTGTTTTTT
>once|TRBD1|TRBV5-6|TRBJ1-6
CASRETGTSYSPLHF
TGTGCCAGCAGAGAGACAGGGACTTCTTATTCACCCCTCCACTTT
>.|TRBD1|TRBV7-9|TRBJ2-2
CASSLGQGNGGELFF
TGTGCCAGCAGCTTAGGACAGGGGAATGGCGGGGAGCTGTTTTTT
>.|TRBD1|TRBV7-2|TRBJ1-2
CASATDRGPNYGYTF
TGTGCCAGTGCGACTGACAGGGGCCCAAACTATGGCTACACCTTC
>many|.|TRBV28|TRBJ1-1
CASRSGTRRFDTEAFF
TGTGCCAGCAGATCTGGGACACGGCGTTTCGACACTGAAGCTTTCTTT
>.|TRBD1|TRBV9|TRBJ1-2
CASSGPGTGDGYTF
TGTGCCAGCAGCGGACCCGGGACAGGGGATGGCTACACCTTC
>many|TRBD1|TRBV24-1|TRBJ2-2
CATSKGTGMVGELFF
TGTGCCACCAGTAAAGGGACAGGGATGGTCGGGGAGCTGTTTTTT
>.|TRBD2|TRBV7-3|TRBJ2-1
CASSPNPSGGASEQFF
TGTGCCAGCAGCCCAAATCCTAGCGGGGGGGCTAGTGAGCAGTTCTTC
>few|TRBD1|TRBV3-1/TRBV3-2|TRBJ2-1
CASSPRQGQHNEQFF
TGTGCCAGCAGCCCCCGACAGGGGCAGCACAATGAGCAGTTCTTC
>few|TRBD1|TRBV19|TRBJ1-1
CASSSFGTGGARTEAFF
TGTGCCAGTAGTTCGTTCGGGACAGGGGGTGCACGTACTGAAGCTTTCTTT
>.|.|TRBV5-1|TRBJ1-1
CASSLARQNTEAFF
TGCGCCAGCAGCTTGGCCAGACAGAACACTGAAGCTTTCTTT
>few|.|TRBV6-5|TRBJ2-1
CASALSGHNEQFF
TGTGCCAGCGCTCTTAGCGGACACAATGAGCAGTTCTTC
>.|.|TRBV5-5|TRBJ1-2
CASSLVFSAVLGGYTF
TGTGCCAGCAGCTTGGTCTTTTCAGCGGTCCTAGGTGGCTACACCTTC
>.|TRBD1|TRBV27|TRBJ1-3
CASSLWTGNSGNTIYF
TGTGCCAGCAGTTTATGGACAGGGAACTCTGGAAACACCATATATTTT
>.|.|TRBV6-5|TRBJ1-6
CASRPGSYNSPLHF
TGTGCCAGCAGGCCCGGTAGTTATAATTCACCCCTCCACTTT
>.|TRBD2|TRBV7-2|TRBJ2-1
CASSLVSGGAQFF
TGTGCCAGCAGCTTAGTTAGCGGGGGGGCGCAGTTCTTC
>.|.|TRBV6-1|TRBJ1-2
CASSEASGGGRNGYTF
TGTGCCAGCAGTGAAGCAAGCGGGGGGGGCCGGAATGGCTACACCTTC
>.|TRBD2|TRBV7-9|TRBJ2-5
CASSPGTSGGQETQYF
TGTGCCAGCAGCCCGGGGACTAGCGGGGGGCAAGAGACCCAGTACTTC
>.|TRBD1|TRBV19|TRBJ1-6
CASQDRLKDSPLHF
TGTGCCAGTCAGGACAGGCTTAAAGATTCACCCCTCCACTTT
>.|.|TRBV10-1|TRBJ2-1
CASSDGPSYNEQFF
TGCGCCAGCAGTGACGGTCCCTCTTACAATGAGCAGTTCTTC
>.|.|TRBV7-7|TRBJ2-5
CASSLGYLSAETQYF
TGTGCTAGCAGCTTAGGGTATCTCAGTGCCGAGACCCAGTACTTC